Included here is one T cell receptor beta chain sequence, with context. RNA in amounts of about 0.5 to 1 ug was reverse transcribed with random hexamers. Amplification of TCR beta CDR3 spanned 54 Vbeta and 13 Jbeta via immunoSEQ multiplex PCR. TCRdb re-called the immunoSEQ multiplex PCR reads with MiXCR, one entry per CDR3 protein. The table shows a few hundred thousand distinct CDR3 sequences, with around 95% occurring only once. Looked up from germline, CDR1 is MGHRA and CDR2 is YSYEKL. The V and J ends lost 1 base and 10 bases respectively, with 14 bases between them. This CDR3 spans 14 amino acids. This sample was taken from a study of CD8 T cells in Susac syndrome.

The specimen sequenced was CD4+ T cells from PBMCs. This chain joins TRBV4-1 and TRBJ2-1, with D perhaps matching TRBD2 (6 bases). The sequence was collected from a human donor with multiple sclerosis. The CDR3: CASSQVGGRREQFF. The CDR3 DNA reads TGCGCCAGCAGCCAAGTGGGAGGCCGTCGCGAGCAGTTCTTC.